This paragraph reports one T cell receptor beta chain. As yet, its antigen is unknown. The assay was immunoSEQ multiplex PCR, and TCRdb's table has in-frame clones only and misses some. The data hold roughly 5,400 clones, with about 86% observed a single time. The CDR3 totals 17 residues. Germline lookup yields CDR1 SGHVS and CDR2 FQNEAQ. The V gene lost 6 bases and the J gene lost 4 bases, with 24 bases spanning the gap. The source of the sample is a study of chemoradiotherapy in HPV16-positive cancers. Overall study context: Functional T-cell assays on a couple of HPV16-positive patients' cells defined candidate HPV-specific clones and common TCR motifs. Overall study results and limits: For HPV16-positive patients, expanding HPV-responsive T cells associated with longer recurrence-free survival. Non-HPV-specific T cells did not expand in tumors during treatment, whereas candidate HPV-specific clones and E7-related motifs did.

The V and J genes are TRBV7-8 and TRBJ2-5; D may be TRBD1 or TRBD2 (6 bases each). The sequence derives from a human donor with HPV-associated anogenital cancer. Sequenced here: blood, sampled from a patient who underwent chemoradiotherapy. CDR3 coding DNA: TGTGCCAGCAGACAGGACAGAGGAGGGATGGGGTCAGAGACCCAGTACTTC. Translating gives CASRQDRGGMGSETQYF.